One sample yielded the 7 T cell receptor beta chains listed below, sequenced in a study of vaccination and CD4 T cells after COVID-19. The Oncomine TCR Beta short-read assay was what sequenced the DNA obtained from cultured CD4+ T cells. TCRdb reprocessed the PCR reads via MiXCR and lists one record per CDR3 protein. The data show under 15,000 distinct CDR3 sequences, with around 43% seen just once and about 10% held by the top ten. Treatment: approximately 9-day PBMC culture with coronavirus spike peptide pools or control peptides (ViraFEST assay). No antigen has been assigned to these receptors. The sample was CD4+ T cells from blood, cultured in vitro. The receptors originated from a human donor who had recovered from COVID-19.

This chain links TRBV4-1 with TRBJ1-1, with TRBD1 matching 8 bases. CDR1 MGHRA and CDR2 YSYEKL come from the germline V gene. CDR3 length: 15 residues. The junction had 3 bases not matched to a gene; V was cut back by 0 bases and J by 3 bases. The CDR3 DNA follows: TGCGCCAGCAGCCAAGAGGCGACAGGGGACACTGAAGCTTTCTTT. This gives the protein CASSQEATGDTEAFF.

The CDR3 nucleotides read TGTGCCACCAGTGATTTAGGGTCCGACACAGATACGCAGTATTTT. Translated, it gives CATSDLGSDTDTQYF. The gene calls are TRBV24-1 and TRBJ2-3, with D unclear. CDR3 length: 15 residues. V was cut by 1 base and J by 2 bases, with 9 bases left in between. Per germline, CDR1 KGHDR and CDR2 SFDVKD.

The rearrangement links TRBV20-1 to TRBJ1-2; possibly TRBD1 for D (6 bases). CDR1 and CDR2 from the germline V gene are DFQATT and SNEGSKA (reference sequence). The CDR3 covers 14 residues. Trimming removed 5 bases at V and 2 bases at J, with 15 bases between. The CDR3 sequence: CSAGEWTDNYGYTF. In nucleotides, the CDR3 is TGCAGTGCTGGCGAATGGACAGACAACTATGGCTACACCTTC.

A few counts support this clonotype. The chain recombines TRBV28 with TRBJ1-1; no reliable D call. This CDR3 is built from 12 residues. Germline lookup yields CDR1 MDHEN and CDR2 SYDVKM. Trimming shortened V by 2 bases and J by 7 bases, and 8 bases separated the two germline ends. CDR3 nucleotide sequence: TGTGCCAGCAGTTTAAGGTCGAGTGAAGCTTTCTTT. This translates into CASSLRSSEAFF.

V and J are TRBV20-1 and TRBJ2-2; a weak D match, TRBD2 (7 bases). The V gene's germline CDR1 is DFQATT and CDR2 SNEGSKA (reference sequence). V lost 6 bases and J lost 3, with 14 bases in between. This CDR3 spans 14 amino acids. This CDR3 reads CSAREGGDTGELFF. The CDR3, as DNA: TGCAGTGCCCGAGAGGGGGGGGACACCGGGGAGCTGTTTTTT.

Of note for this clonotype: A read error may account for a junction end that differs from germline. The rearrangement links TRBV27 to TRBJ2-7; D tentatively reads TRBD1 or TRBD2 (5 bases each). Per the germline V gene, CDR1 is MNHEY and CDR2 is SMNVEV (reference sequence). This CDR3 has 15 residues. The CDR3 nucleotides read TGTGCCAGCAGAAGACCGGGACCTCAATCCTATGAGCAGTACTTC. It codes for CASRRPGPQSYEQYF.

The chain links TRBV9 to TRBJ2-5; no clear D gene. Trimming took 0 bases from V and 2 from J, leaving 8 bases between them. There are 14 residues in the CDR3. Germline V gene sequence: CDR1 SGDLS, CDR2 YYNGEE. The CDR3 here is CASSVDVIQETQYF. In nucleotides, the CDR3 is TGTGCCAGCAGCGTAGACGTGATTCAAGAGACCCAGTACTTC.